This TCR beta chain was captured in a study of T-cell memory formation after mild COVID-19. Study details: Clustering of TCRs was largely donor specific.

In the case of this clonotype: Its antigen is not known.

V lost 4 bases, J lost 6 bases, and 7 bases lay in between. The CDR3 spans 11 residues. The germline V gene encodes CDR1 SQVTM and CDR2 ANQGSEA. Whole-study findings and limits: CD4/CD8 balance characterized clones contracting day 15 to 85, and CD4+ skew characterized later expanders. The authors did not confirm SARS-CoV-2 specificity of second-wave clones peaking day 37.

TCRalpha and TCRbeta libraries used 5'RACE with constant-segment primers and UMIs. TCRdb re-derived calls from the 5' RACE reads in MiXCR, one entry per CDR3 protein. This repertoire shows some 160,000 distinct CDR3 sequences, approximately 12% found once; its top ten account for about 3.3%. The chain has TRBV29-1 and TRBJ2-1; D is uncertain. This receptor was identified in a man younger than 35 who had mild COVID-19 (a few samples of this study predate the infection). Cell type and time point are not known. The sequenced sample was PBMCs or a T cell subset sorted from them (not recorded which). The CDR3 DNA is TGCAGCGTTGTGCTTAGCAATGAGCAGTTCTTC. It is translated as CSVVLSNEQFF.